Below are 29 T cell receptor beta chains sequenced from a single sample in a study of tumor and adjacent non-tumor tissue in lung cancer. No cell sorting was done before RNA was extracted from the tissue. A modified ARM-PCR protocol with three rounds of nested PCR amplified TCRbeta. TCRdb reprocessed the multiplex PCR reads via MiXCR and lists one record per CDR3 protein. The sample yields 68,000 or so distinct CDR3 sequences, about 61% seen once. Specimen: lung tumor tissue. Every receptor here comes from a man over 45 with non-small cell lung cancer.

The chain employs TRBV6-1 and TRBJ2-1, with 11 bases lining up with TRBD2. This CDR3 is 16 amino acids long. Germline CDR1 is MNHNS and CDR2 is SASEGT. After removal of 1 base from V and 9 bases from J, the junction contained 8 bases not matched to a gene. Here the CDR3 reads CASSEGISGRAVEQFF. The CDR3 region has the DNA TGTGCCAGCAGTGAAGGTATTAGCGGGAGGGCGGTTGAGCAGTTCTTC.

The chain has TRBV6-6 and TRBJ2-3; 7 positions agree with TRBD2. CDR1 and CDR2 (germline): MNHNY, SVGAGI (reference sequence). This CDR3 has 16 residues. V lost 10 bases and J lost 1; bases outside the gene matches: 14. This CDR3 is CATTDRGVWGTDTQYF. CDR3 DNA: TGTGCCACCACCGATCGGGGGGTATGGGGCACAGATACGCAGTATTTT.

This clonotype was detected once. Germline and junction disagree at one end, which may indicate a read error. The chain is built from TRBV11-3 and TRBJ2-1, with no clear D. Germline V CDR1 and CDR2: SGHNT, YENEEA. The CDR3 length is 15 residues. The CDR3 here is CTSIPSRSSYNEQFF. In DNA form, the CDR3 reads TGTACCAGCATCCCAAGCAGGAGCTCCTACAATGAGCAGTTCTTC. Drawing the rest from reference TRBV11-3 and TRBJ2-1, the complete variable domain is EAGVVQSPRYKIIEKKQPVAFWCNPISGHNTLYWYLQNLGQGPELLIRYENEEAVDDSQLPKDRFSAERLKGVDSTLKIQPAELGDSAVYLCTSIPSRSSYNEQFFGPGTRLTVL.

By frequency in the sample, this clonotype is medium-sized. The chain links TRBV6-5 to TRBJ2-7, with D possibly called TRBD1 or TRBD2 (5 bases each). V lost 4 bases to trimming and J lost 5 bases, with 15 bases between them. Germline V CDR1 and CDR2: MNHEY, SVGAGI. The CDR3 is 14 residues long. CDR3 protein: CASSLGPPLDEQYF. The CDR3 nucleotides read TGTGCCAGCAGTTTGGGACCTCCCCTCGACGAGCAGTACTTC.

Turning to this clonotype: Likely a read error: the CDR3 ends without its conserved phenylalanine or tryptophan. V and J are TRBV5-1 and TRBJ2-1; D is unclear. V was trimmed by 5 bases and J by 0 bases, leaving 12 bases between them. The CDR3 consists of 15 residues. The germline gives CDR1 SGHRS, CDR2 YFSETQ. In nucleotides, the CDR3 is TGCGCCAGCAGTCTAATAACGAACTCCTACAATGAGCAGTTCATC. Its translation: CASSLITNSYNEQFI.

A remark on this clonotype: In this CDR3 the conserved last residue, phenylalanine or tryptophan, is missing, so a read error is likely. V usage is TRBV11-3 and J usage is TRBJ2-3; 7 nucleotides agree with TRBD2. V was pared by 9 bases and J by 5 bases, with 17 bases of the junction left unmatched. The germline V gene encodes CDR1 SGHNT and CDR2 YENEEA. The CDR3 spans 16 residues. CDR3 loop: CASSPGTIGFVDTQYY. As DNA, the CDR3 is TGTGCCAGTAGCCCAGGGACTATCGGGTTTGTAGATACGCAGTATTAT.

Notes on this clonotype: Possible read error: a much larger clone is one base away. The chain carries TRBV20-1 and TRBJ2-7; perhaps TRBD2 as D (6 bases). CDR3 length equals 14 residues. V was clipped by 4 bases and J by 5 bases, with 18 bases between them. Germline CDR1 reads DFQATT; CDR2 reads SNEGSKA (reference sequence). CDR3 sequence (DNA): TGCAGTGCTACCACCACTCGGGAGCTTAACGAGCAGTACTTC. Translated, it gives CSATTTRELNEQYF.

The chain couples TRBV11-2 to TRBJ1-1, with D perhaps matching TRBD1 (5 bases). CDR1 is SGHAT, CDR2 FQNNGV, per germline. Deletions cut 1 base from V and 2 bases from J, with 17 bases between. The CDR3 covers 17 residues. CDR3 sequence (DNA): TGTGCCAGCAGCTTAGGTCCGGACGTGAGGGGAAACACTGAAGCTTTCTTT. It specifies CASSLGPDVRGNTEAFF.

This clonotype came up a few times. One end of the junction fails to match germline, which may point to a read error. CDR3 nucleotides: TGTGCCAGCAGCTTGCAGGGGACGAAGGGCGAGCTGTACTTC. Translation gives CASSLQGTKGELYF. The chain is built from TRBV11-1 and TRBJ2-7; D is perhaps TRBD1 (6 bases). CDR3 length equals 14 residues. Germline values: CDR1 SGHAT, CDR2 FQDESV (reference sequence).

J is TRBJ1-2 and V is TRBV7-9; perhaps TRBD1 as D (5 bases). Germline V lookup: CDR1 SEHNR, CDR2 FQNEAQ (reference sequence). The V gene lost 4 bases and the J gene lost 7 bases, with 13 bases spanning the gap. This CDR3 spans 13 amino acids. CDR3 in amino acids: CASSSVGVGGYTF. The DNA of the CDR3 is TGTGCCAGCAGCTCTGTGGGGGTAGGTGGCTACACCTTC.

Note on this clonotype: Given a much more abundant clone one base away, this may be a read error. The rearrangement joins TRBV28 to TRBJ1-2, with D tentatively TRBD1 (5 bases). The CDR3 is made up of 16 amino acids. Germline V gene data show CDR1 as MDHEN and CDR2 as SYDVKM. The V gene lost 3 bases and the J gene lost 4 bases, with 18 bases spanning the gap. In DNA, the CDR3 is TGTGCCAGCAGTTTGGGACTCCAGCTGGGATTCTATGGCTACACCTTC. Its protein is CASSLGLQLGFYGYTF.

The CDR3 is CNARQWDEAFF. CDR3 nucleotides: TGCAATGCACGACAGTGGGATGAAGCTTTCTTT. The J gene is TRBJ1-1, the V gene TRBV20-1; TRBD1 is a possible D gene (5 bases). Germline V gene sequence: CDR1 DFQATT, CDR2 SNEGSKA (reference sequence). This CDR3 is built from 11 residues.

This clonotype was counted at least ten times. The chain couples TRBV6-6 to TRBJ1-4; TRBD1 aligns across 7 bases. This CDR3 has 14 amino acids. Germline values: CDR1 MNHNY, CDR2 SVGAGI (reference sequence). With 2 bases clipped from V and 6 bases from J, the junction kept 3 bases outside the gene matches. The CDR3: CASSYPGTDEKLFF. The CDR3 region has the DNA TGTGCCAGCAGTTACCCAGGGACAGATGAAAAACTGTTTTTT.

Note on this clonotype: A much larger clone lies a single base off, so this may be a read error. The gene calls are TRBV6-5 and TRBJ1-1, with D tentatively TRBD1 (6 bases). From germline, CDR1 is MNHEY and CDR2 SVGAGI. This CDR3 is 11 amino acids long. DNA of the CDR3: TGTGCCAACAGTTACAGGGCTGAAGCTTTCTTT. This encodes CANSYRAEAFF.

With regard to this clonotype: This may come from a read error, since a much larger clone is one base off. The V call is TRBV28, the J call TRBJ1-1; the D is unclear. Germline V gene lookup returns CDR1 MDHEN and CDR2 SYDVKM. The CDR3 contains 14 residues. Trimming left V 10 bases short and J 10 bases short, with 25 bases between. CDR3 sequence: CAIIPHSGPQGAFF. DNA for the CDR3: TGTGCCATCATCCCCCATTCTGGGCCGCAAGGAGCTTTCTTT.

This clonotype was found many times. The chain carries TRBV28 and TRBJ2-7, with D unresolved. This CDR3 has 11 residues. V was trimmed by 5 bases and J by 7 bases, leaving 9 bases between them. The V gene's germline CDR1 is MDHEN and CDR2 SYDVKM. The CDR3 coding sequence is TGTGCCAGCAGTAGAGCTGGTGAGCAGTACTTC. This translates into CASSRAGEQYF.

This clonotype has only a few counts. The V call is TRBV5-1, the J call TRBJ1-2, with D tentatively TRBD1 (6 bases). V was pared by 0 bases and J by 4 bases, with 13 bases between. The CDR3 contains 15 residues. Germline CDR1 is SGHRS and CDR2 is YFSETQ. The CDR3 DNA follows: TGCGCCAGCAGCTTGGATCCAGGGGCGGGCTATGGCTACACCTTC. The encoded protein is CASSLDPGAGYGYTF.

The chain joins TRBV7-2 to TRBJ1-5; D is perhaps TRBD1 (5 bases). Germline V gene data show CDR1 as SGHTA and CDR2 as FQGNSA. The CDR3 has 14 amino acids. Trimming pared 5 bases from V and 6 bases from J, leaving 14 bases between. The CDR3 DNA sequence: TGTGCCAGCAGCCCTATGGCGGGGGGTCAGCCCCAGCATTTT. It yields the protein CASSPMAGGQPQHF.

This clonotype was seen more than once but under ten times. The rearrangement uses TRBV28 and TRBJ2-4, with D possibly being TRBD1 (6 bases). The CDR3 consists of 16 residues. The V gene lost 3 bases and the J gene lost 0 bases, with 12 bases spanning the gap. Germline assignment: CDR1 MDHEN and CDR2 SYDVKM. CDR3 protein: CASSFGQGQAKNIQYF. As DNA, the CDR3 is TGTGCCAGCAGTTTTGGTCAGGGGCAAGCCAAAAACATTCAGTACTTC.

A word on this clonotype: One base away lies a much larger clone, so this may be a sequencing read error. The rearrangement uses TRBV6-5 and TRBJ1-1; no reliable D call. Trimming pared 0 bases from V and 4 bases from J, leaving 12 bases between. Germline V gene lookup returns CDR1 MNHEY and CDR2 SVGAGI. The length of the CDR3 is 15 residues. The CDR3 coding sequence is TGTGCCAGCAGTTACTCGAGTGTATACGGCACTGAAGCTTTCTTT. It specifies CASSYSSVYGTEAFF.

Comments on this clonotype: A clone one base away is much larger, so this may be a read error. J is TRBJ2-1 and V is TRBV5-6; D call uncertain. CDR1 SGHDT and CDR2 YYEEEE come from the germline V gene. The CDR3 extends over 13 amino acids. CDR3 sequence reads: CASSLRHNNERFF. CDR3 in DNA: TGTGCCAGCAGCTTGCGACACAACAATGAGCGGTTCTTC.

This clonotype was found a few times. The chain carries TRBV5-1 and TRBJ2-7; 8 nucleotides line up with TRBD1. The ends lost 4 bases at V and 5 bases at J; junction bases unmatched: 14. The CDR3 extends over 16 amino acids. In germline, CDR1 is SGHRS, CDR2 YFSETQ. As DNA, the CDR3 is TGCGCCAGCAGCCGGGGACCGACAGGGGAGGTAGACGAGCAGTACTTC. Translated, it gives CASSRGPTGEVDEQYF.

The rearrangement joins TRBV10-3 to TRBJ1-1; 9 nucleotides align to TRBD1. V shed 9 bases and J 12 bases; nucleotides not matched to a gene: 17. CDR1 ENHRY and CDR2 SYGVKD come from the germline V gene. CDR3 length equals 14 residues. The CDR3 protein is CAISPFGTGKGTFF. The CDR3 nucleotides are TGTGCCATAAGTCCTTTCGGGACAGGGAAAGGAACTTTCTTT.

Points on this clonotype: Germline and junction disagree at one end, which may indicate a read error. CDR3 sequence reads: CAWSASGTQPQDF. DNA of the CDR3: TGTGCCTGGAGTGCTAGTGGGACTCAGCCCCAGGATTTT. The V call is TRBV30, the J call TRBJ1-5; TRBD1 is a possible D gene (5 bases). The CDR3 consists of 13 residues. Germline V lookup: CDR1 GTSNPN, CDR2 SVGIG (reference sequence).

The chain recombines TRBV20-1 with TRBJ2-1, with unresolved D. Germline assignment: CDR1 DFQATT and CDR2 SNEGSKA (reference sequence). With 0 bases removed from V and 9 bases from J, the gap between germline ends came to 18 bases. CDR3 size: 15 residues. CDR3 DNA sequence: TGCAGTGCTAGAGACGGCAGACTTATGGATGGTGAGCAGTTCTTC. Its protein is CSARDGRLMDGEQFF.

With regard to this clonotype: A single base separates this from a much larger clone, so it may be a read error. This chain links TRBV30 with TRBJ2-2; TRBD2 might be the D (5 bases). The CDR3 totals 14 residues. CDR1 is GTSNPN and CDR2 is SVGIG in the germline V gene (reference sequence). In DNA form, the CDR3 reads TGTGCCTGGACCCGATGGCCGAACACCGGGGAGCCGTTTTTT. This codes for CAWTRWPNTGEPFF.

This clonotype is a singleton in its sample. One base away lies a much larger clone, so this may be a sequencing read error. In DNA, the CDR3 is TGTGCCATCAGGGGCGGCCAAACTCGCGTGCAGTACTTC. This gives the protein CAIRGGQTRVQYF. This sequence joins TRBV10-3 and TRBJ2-7; D not resolved. This CDR3 spans 13 amino acids. Trimming took off 6 bases at V and 9 bases at J, with 18 bases between the two ends. Germline V gene sequence: CDR1 ENHRY, CDR2 SYGVKD.

Note on this clonotype: The junction departs from germline at one end; a sequencing error may be responsible. V is TRBV4-1 and J is TRBJ1-2; D is undetermined. CDR1 is MGHRA, CDR2 YSYEKL, per germline. The CDR3 spans 18 residues. The CDR3 sequence: CASSQDIWSCLSNYGYTF. Written as DNA, the CDR3 is TGCGCCAGCAGCCAAGATATTTGGTCGTGTTTATCTAATTATGGCTACACCTTC.

Comment on this clonotype: Germline is not matched at one junction end, which may reflect a read error. The V gene is TRBV4-1, the J gene TRBJ1-1; maybe TRBD1 (6 bases). The CDR3 length is 16 residues. Germline values: CDR1 MGHRA, CDR2 YSYEKL. The CDR3 loop reads CASSPIRGRGNTEALF. The CDR3 DNA follows: TGCGCCAGCAGCCCCATACGGGGGCGGGGGAACACTGAAGCTCTATTT.